The 21 T cell receptor beta chains below all came from one sample that was sequenced in a study of shared T cell receptors in the human thymus (dated by TCRdb to 2020 to 2022). The protocol used for the library was the immunoSEQ multiplex PCR assay. Sourced from immuneACCESS, this table was stored by TCRdb with only in-frame sequences that have V and J called. A share of the clones is absent; for the studies checked, an unresolved V gene accounts for under half, and the remainder has no known explanation. Across this sample there are hundreds of thousands of clones, with around 87% seen only once. The leading ten clones occupy 0.0094% of the sample. These sequences were also reported in another study, on human thymus T cells.

The sequenced sample consisted of thymocytes. These receptor sequences come from a boy less than two years old with a congenital heart defect. Donor details come from another sample of the same person, matched by shared clones.

This chain uses TRBV4-2 with TRBJ1-5; D not resolved. Between the trimmed V and J ends, which lost 0 bases and 0 bases, there was a span of 15 bases. Germline CDR1 and CDR2: LGHNA and YNFKEQ. This CDR3 is built from 18 residues. The CDR3: CASSQELNSVNSNQPQHF. As DNA, the CDR3 is TGTGCCAGCAGCCAAGAGTTGAACTCGGTGAATAGCAATCAGCCCCAGCATTTT.

The V call is TRBV6-5, the J call TRBJ1-3; TRBD1 is a possible D gene (6 bases). Germline V gene data show CDR1 as MNHEY and CDR2 as SVGAGI. The CDR3 spans 14 residues. Trimming pared 8 bases from V and 4 bases from J, leaving 15 bases between. This chain's CDR3 is CASGNRARGNTIYF. As DNA, the CDR3 is TGTGCCAGCGGAAACAGGGCAAGAGGAAACACCATATATTTT.

This clone is a singleton in its sample. The rearrangement uses TRBV19 and TRBJ2-7, with a tentative D call TRBD2 (5 bases). The V gene lost 5 bases and the J gene lost 4 bases, with 18 bases spanning the gap. Per the germline V gene, CDR1 is LNHDA and CDR2 is SQIVND (reference sequence). The CDR3 has 15 amino acids. The CDR3 nucleotides read TGTGCCAGTAGTGCGAGCAGCGGAGAAGCTTACGAGCAGTACTTC. It translates to CASSASSGEAYEQYF.

The chain employs TRBV7-8 and TRBJ2-3, with a possible D match to TRBD2 (6 bases). V dropped 8 bases and J dropped 5 bases, with 26 bases sitting between them. The germline gives CDR1 SGHVS, CDR2 FQNEAQ. The CDR3 has 17 amino acids. The CDR3 is CASSLEGKDSGEDTQYF. CDR3 nucleotides: TGTGCCAGCTCCTTGGAGGGGAAGGACTCGGGAGAAGATACGCAGTATTTT.

The rearrangement joins TRBV28 to TRBJ2-7; D perhaps matches TRBD2 (6 bases). Deletions cut 2 bases from V and 2 bases from J, with 10 bases between. This CDR3 has 14 amino acids. Germline loops: CDR1 MDHEN, CDR2 SYDVKM. CDR3 nucleotides: TGTGCCAGCAGTTTACGGGAGATCCCCTACGAGCAGTACTTC. It translates to CASSLREIPYEQYF.

The rearrangement joins TRBV28 to TRBJ2-1; 11 bases agree with TRBD1. V lost 6 bases to trimming and J lost 7 bases; unmatched junction nucleotides: 5. Germline-derived CDR1 and CDR2 are MDHEN and SYDVKM. This CDR3 has 14 amino acids. The CDR3 region is CASSWTGGGNEQFF. The CDR3 bases are TGTGCCAGCAGCTGGACAGGGGGCGGAAATGAGCAGTTCTTC.

The chain couples TRBV18 to TRBJ1-5; no firm D call. The germline gives CDR1 KGHSH, CDR2 LQKENI. This CDR3 contains 16 residues. The ends were cut back, 3 bases at V and 4 bases at J, with 16 bases in the middle. CDR3 loop: CASSPPDVRENQPQHF. The DNA for the CDR3 is TGTGCCAGCTCACCCCCCGATGTGCGGGAAAATCAGCCCCAGCATTTT.

This clone was found a few times. The CDR3 is CASSKEGGGPRGNTIYF. CDR3 coding DNA: TGTGCCAGCAGCAAAGAGGGAGGGGGGCCCCGTGGAAACACCATATATTTT. V is TRBV21-1 and J is TRBJ1-3. TRBV21-1 is assigned pseudogene status. CDR3 size: 17 residues.

The chain uses TRBV5-6 and TRBJ2-7; TRBD1 is a possible D gene (6 bases). Germline V gene lookup returns CDR1 SGHDT and CDR2 YYEEEE. This CDR3 is built from 15 residues. Trimming pared 3 bases from V and 0 bases from J, leaving 13 bases between. The CDR3 here is CASSSRGVVSYEQYF. In DNA, the CDR3 is TGTGCCAGCAGCTCCAGGGGTGTTGTCTCCTACGAGCAGTACTTC. The whole variable domain, remainder taken from reference TRBV5-6 and TRBJ2-7, is DAGVTQSPTHLIKTRGQQVTLRCSPKSGHDTVSWYQQALGQGPQFIFQYYEEEERQRGNFPDRFSGHQFPNYSSELNVNALLLGDSALYLCASSSRGVVSYEQYFGPGTRLTVT.

CDR3 coding DNA: TGTGCCAGCAGCGCGGGGACAGGAGTATCCTACGAGCAGTACTTC. Encoded protein: CASSAGTGVSYEQYF. The chain uses TRBV5-4 and TRBJ2-7, with 8 nucleotides matching TRBD1. V lost 4 bases, J lost 1 base, and 7 bases stayed unmatched. CDR1 is SGHNT and CDR2 is YYREEE in the germline V gene (reference sequence). The CDR3 spans 15 residues.

The chain couples TRBV7-2 to TRBJ2-3; tentative D call: TRBD2 (7 bases). This CDR3 is 15 amino acids long. The germline V and J ends were trimmed by 10 bases and 4 bases, with 21 bases remaining between them. Per the germline V gene, CDR1 is SGHTA and CDR2 is FQGNSA. The CDR3 sequence is CAIIEGGSHADTQYF. The CDR3 DNA reads TGTGCCATCATCGAGGGGGGGTCCCATGCAGATACGCAGTATTTT.

This clone occurred a few times. The V and J genes are TRBV12-5 and TRBJ1-1; no definite D call. The CDR3 runs to 18 residues. Trimming stripped 6 bases from V and 3 bases from J, with 26 bases between. CDR1 LGHNT and CDR2 FRNRAP come from the germline V gene. The CDR3 spells CASGPRDCPCLVDTEAFF. CDR3 DNA sequence: TGTGCTAGTGGCCCCCGAGATTGCCCCTGTTTGGTGGACACTGAAGCTTTCTTT.

The V and J genes are TRBV27 and TRBJ2-1; 11 bases are shared with TRBD2. The CDR3 is 15 amino acids. CDR1 and CDR2 from the germline V gene are MNHEY and SMNVEV (reference sequence). V was pared by 6 bases and J by 6 bases, with 7 bases of the junction left unmatched. The CDR3 protein is CASSDPGLAANEQFF. The CDR3 bases are TGTGCCAGCAGCGACCCGGGACTAGCGGCCAATGAGCAGTTCTTC.

This chain connects TRBV6-6 to TRBJ2-7, with D possibly TRBD1 on 6 matching bases. The CDR3 length is 14 residues. V lost 5 bases and J lost 1, with 12 bases in between. In germline, CDR1 is MNHNY, CDR2 SVGAGI (reference sequence). CDR3: CASSPDRTSYEQYF. CDR3 coding DNA: TGTGCCAGCAGTCCCGACAGGACTTCCTACGAGCAGTACTTC.

The chain joins TRBV5-6 to TRBJ2-3; 12 nucleotides line up with TRBD2. The CDR3 totals 16 residues. Trimming cost V 4 bases and J 2 bases; bases outside gene matches: 5. Germline CDR1 and CDR2: SGHDT and YYEEEE. DNA for the CDR3: TGTGCCAGCAGCCTTGGACTAGCGGGACTCACAGATACGCAGTATTTT. Protein product: CASSLGLAGLTDTQYF.

This clone was counted a few times. The chain links TRBV2 to TRBJ1-5, with 7 nucleotides matching TRBD1. This CDR3 is 14 amino acids long. V dropped 3 bases and J dropped 3; count of bases not matched to a gene: 2. The germline V gene encodes CDR1 SNHLY and CDR2 FYNNEI. The CDR3 DNA follows: TGTGCCAGCAGTGACAGGGGGTCCAATCAGCCCCAGCATTTT. This translates into CASSDRGSNQPQHF.

The J gene is TRBJ2-3, the V gene TRBV2; D perhaps matches TRBD1 (6 bases). CDR3 length equals 14 residues. The V end lost 6 bases, the J end lost 2 bases, and 12 bases lay between the germline ends. Germline V CDR1 and CDR2: SNHLY, FYNNEI. The CDR3 is CASRKGVYTDTQYF. Here the CDR3 DNA reads TGTGCCAGCAGGAAGGGGGTCTACACAGATACGCAGTATTTT.

The chain uses TRBV5-6 and TRBJ2-3, with 9 bases identical to TRBD2. Germline V lookup: CDR1 SGHDT, CDR2 YYEEEE. V shed 4 bases, J shed 5 bases, and the junction held 8 bases outside the gene matches. CDR3 length equals 15 residues. DNA of the CDR3: TGTGCCAGCAGCCCCGGGACTAGCTTCGGAGATACGCAGTATTTT. Translated, it gives CASSPGTSFGDTQYF.

This chain links TRBV27 with TRBJ2-7; D perhaps matches TRBD1 (5 bases). From germline, CDR1 is MNHEY and CDR2 SMNVEV (reference sequence). V dropped 6 bases and J dropped 2 bases, with 11 bases sitting between them. The CDR3 loop spans 13 amino acids. The CDR3 DNA follows: TGTGCCAGCAGCCGGACACGTACCTACGAGCAGTACTTC. This encodes CASSRTRTYEQYF.

This clone was picked up one time. The chain employs TRBV5-5 and TRBJ2-7; 7 nucleotides line up with TRBD1. The germline CDR1 and CDR2 sequences are SGHKS and YYEKEE (reference sequence). V gave up 2 bases and J gave up 0 bases; unmatched junction bases: 5. The CDR3 sequence is 15 residues long. This CDR3 is CASSFWDSSSYEQYF. The CDR3 nucleotides read TGTGCCAGCAGCTTTTGGGACAGTTCCTCCTACGAGCAGTACTTC.

The chain uses TRBV18 and TRBJ1-2; D gene unclear. Trimming removed 1 base at V and 0 bases at J, with 15 bases between. This CDR3 comprises 17 residues. Germline CDR1 KGHSH, CDR2 LQKENI. The CDR3 sequence: CASSPLGQVVANYGYTF. CDR3 DNA: TGTGCCAGCTCACCACTGGGCCAGGTGGTGGCTAACTATGGCTACACCTTC. Full variable domain (outside the CDR3, taken from reference TRBV18 and TRBJ1-2): NAGVMQNPRHLVRRRGQEARLRCSPMKGHSHVYWYRQLPEEGLKFMVYLQKENIIDESGMPKERFSAEFPKEGPSILRIQQVVRGDSAAYFCASSPLGQVVANYGYTFGSGTRLTVV.